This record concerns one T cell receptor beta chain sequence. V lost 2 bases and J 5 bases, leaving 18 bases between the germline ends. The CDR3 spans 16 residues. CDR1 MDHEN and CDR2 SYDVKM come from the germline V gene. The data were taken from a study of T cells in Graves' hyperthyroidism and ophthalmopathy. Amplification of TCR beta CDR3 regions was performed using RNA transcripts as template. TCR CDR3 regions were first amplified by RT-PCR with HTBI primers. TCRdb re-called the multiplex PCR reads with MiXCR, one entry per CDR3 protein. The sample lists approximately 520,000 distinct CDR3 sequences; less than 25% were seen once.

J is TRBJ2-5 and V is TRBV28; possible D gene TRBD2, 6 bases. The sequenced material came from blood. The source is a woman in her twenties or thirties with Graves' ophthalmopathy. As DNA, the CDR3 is TGTGCCAGCAGTTTAGGTATAACTACCGGAGGGGAGACCCAGTACTTC. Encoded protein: CASSLGITTGGETQYF.